The next 13 T cell receptor beta chains were all read from a single sample in a study of regulatory T cells in long-lasting Graves disease. To make TCR beta libraries, researchers used iRepertoire HTBI primers and Arm-PCR of CDR3 regions. In TCRdb, the multiplex PCR reads were re-called with MiXCR into one record per CDR3 protein. The sample holds approximately 690,000 distinct CDR3 sequences, 25% to 35% seen once. Time point given: persistent/refractory GD, antithyroid drugs over 5 years with positive TRAb. The TCR library was made from RNA that had been extracted from PBMCs in TRIzol. This material consisted of peripheral blood mononuclear cells (PBMCs), taken when the disease was refractory, from a patient treated with antithyroid drugs. The receptors here all came from a female donor with Graves disease.

The gene calls are TRBV3-1 and TRBJ1-1; no definite D call. The ends were cut back, 5 bases at V and 7 bases at J, with 11 bases in the middle. Per germline, CDR1 LGHDT and CDR2 YNNKEL (reference sequence). The CDR3 spans 12 residues. The CDR3: CASSVPGGEAFF. CDR3 nucleotide sequence: TGTGCCAGCAGCGTTCCGGGAGGTGAAGCTTTCTTT.

This clonotype was detected only a few times. The chain is built from TRBV30 and TRBJ1-4, with a weak D call TRBD1 (6 bases). The CDR3 totals 13 residues. The germline V and J ends were trimmed by 5 bases and 5 bases, with 12 bases remaining between them. CDR1 GTSNPN and CDR2 SVGIG come from the germline V gene (reference sequence). The CDR3 spells CAWATGPNEKLFF. The CDR3 DNA is TGTGCCTGGGCAACAGGGCCCAATGAAAAACTGTTTTTT.

This clonotype was counted between two and nine times. The CDR3: CASSLFQGVHTGELFF. The CDR3 DNA is TGTGCCAGCAGCTTGTTTCAGGGGGTTCACACCGGGGAGCTGTTTTTT. V usage is TRBV5-5 and J usage is TRBJ2-2; 7 nucleotides match TRBD1. This CDR3 contains 16 residues. Germline CDR1 SGHKS, CDR2 YYEKEE (reference sequence). The junction had 6 bases not matched to a gene; V was cut back by 1 base and J by 3 bases.

This clonotype was picked up one time. This rearrangement joins TRBV30 to TRBJ1-5; D is unclear. Between the trimmed V and J ends, which lost 2 bases and 1 base, there was a span of 18 bases. The length of the CDR3 is 17 residues. Germline V CDR1 and CDR2: GTSNPN, SVGIG (reference sequence). The CDR3 coding sequence is TGTGCCTGGAGTCCGACGGGTAAAACGTTAAGCAATCAGCCCCAGCATTTT. Translation gives CAWSPTGKTLSNQPQHF. Drawing the rest from reference TRBV30 and TRBJ1-5, the complete variable domain is SQTIHQWPATLVQPVGSPLSLECTVEGTSNPNLYWYRQAAGRGLQLLFYSVGIGQISSEVPQNLSASRPQDRQFILSSKKLLLSDSGFYLCAWSPTGKTLSNQPQHFGDGTRLSIL.

The gene calls are TRBV19 and TRBJ2-2; a possible D gene is TRBD2 (6 bases). The CDR3 covers 17 residues. Trimming shortened V by 3 bases and J by 0 bases, and 14 bases separated the two germline ends. Germline V gives CDR1 LNHDA, CDR2 SQIVND (reference sequence). The chain's CDR3 is CASSMGRESSNTGELFF. Written as DNA, the CDR3 is TGTGCCAGTAGTATGGGACGGGAGAGTTCGAACACCGGGGAGCTGTTTTTT.

This clonotype turned up a few times. The chain links TRBV25-1 to TRBJ1-2; D ambiguous. The CDR3 length is 16 residues. Germline CDR1 is MGHDK and CDR2 is SYGVNS. The ends were cut back, 3 bases at V and 6 bases at J, with 20 bases in the middle. This chain's CDR3 is CASSDTLDRIGHGYTF. The CDR3 coding sequence is TGTGCCAGCAGTGATACCCTAGATCGGATTGGGCATGGCTACACCTTC.

This clonotype has a handful of counts. The chain employs TRBV29-1 and TRBJ1-2; D call uncertain. V lost 0 bases to trimming and J lost 5 bases, with 22 bases between them. Germline CDR1 reads SQVTM; CDR2 reads ANQGSEA. The CDR3 has 17 residues. CDR3 protein: CSVEDLQLLTPPYGYTF. In nucleotides, the CDR3 is TGCAGCGTTGAAGACCTACAATTACTTACCCCTCCTTATGGCTACACCTTC.

This CDR3 reads CSARDLTGGRLETQYF. The CDR3 coding sequence is TGCAGTGCTAGAGATCTCACCGGGGGGAGGTTAGAGACCCAGTACTTC. This chain uses TRBV20-1 with TRBJ2-5; 7 bases agree with TRBD2. The germline gives CDR1 DFQATT, CDR2 SNEGSKA (reference sequence). The CDR3 extends over 16 amino acids. After removal of 0 bases from V and 4 bases from J, the junction contained 11 bases not matched to a gene.

This clonotype has a handful of counts. The V gene is TRBV7-9, the J gene TRBJ2-4; a weak D match, TRBD1 (5 bases). V was trimmed by 5 bases and J by 0 bases, leaving 14 bases between them. Germline CDR1 and CDR2: SEHNR and FQNEAQ (reference sequence). The CDR3 extends over 16 amino acids. CDR3 DNA sequence: TGTGCCAGCAGCCCTCAGACAGCCCTAGCCAAAAACATTCAGTACTTC. This encodes CASSPQTALAKNIQYF.

The V call is TRBV28, the J call TRBJ1-3, with a weak D call TRBD1 (5 bases). The germline gives CDR1 MDHEN, CDR2 SYDVKM. This CDR3 has 15 amino acids. Between the trimmed V and J ends, which lost 3 bases and 0 bases, there was a span of 9 bases. The CDR3 here is CASSFWDGSGNTIYF. In DNA, the CDR3 is TGTGCCAGCAGTTTTTGGGACGGCTCTGGAAACACCATATATTTT.

This clonotype was counted only a few times. The chain couples TRBV5-1 to TRBJ2-4; D may be TRBD1 (6 bases). V was clipped by 0 bases and J by 10 bases, with 11 bases between them. Germline CDR1 reads SGHRS; CDR2 reads YFSETQ. The length of the CDR3 is 13 residues. The CDR3 DNA reads TGCGCCAGCAGCTTGGTTTCAGGGGTGATTCAGTACTTC. This sequence encodes CASSLVSGVIQYF.

This clonotype was observed at least ten times. The rearrangement uses TRBV2 and TRBJ2-2, with D possibly being TRBD2 (6 bases). Germline V lookup: CDR1 SNHLY, CDR2 FYNNEI. Trimming stripped 2 bases from V and 0 bases from J, with 10 bases between. The CDR3 sequence is 16 residues long. The CDR3 reads CASSERVAANTGELFF. The CDR3 DNA is TGTGCCAGCAGTGAACGGGTAGCGGCGAACACCGGGGAGCTGTTTTTT.

The chain uses TRBV7-2 and TRBJ2-1, with TRBD2 matching over 8 bases. V lost 4 bases to trimming and J lost 0 bases; unmatched junction nucleotides: 23. The CDR3 is 22 residues long. Germline V CDR1 and CDR2: SGHTA, FQGNSA. CDR3 nucleotides: TGTGCCAGCAGCTCCATACGATTTCAACCGGGACCGGCGGGAGGCTCCTACAATGAGCAGTTCTTC. It translates to CASSSIRFQPGPAGGSYNEQFF.